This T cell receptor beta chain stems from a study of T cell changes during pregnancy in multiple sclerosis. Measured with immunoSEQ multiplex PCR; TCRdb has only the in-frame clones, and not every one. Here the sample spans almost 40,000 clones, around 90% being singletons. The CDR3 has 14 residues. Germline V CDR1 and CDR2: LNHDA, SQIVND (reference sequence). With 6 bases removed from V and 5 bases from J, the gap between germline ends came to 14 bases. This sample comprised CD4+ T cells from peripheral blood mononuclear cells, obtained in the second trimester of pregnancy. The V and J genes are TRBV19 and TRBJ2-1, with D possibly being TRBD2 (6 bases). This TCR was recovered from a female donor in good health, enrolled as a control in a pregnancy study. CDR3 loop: CASRRLDQNNEQFF. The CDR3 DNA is TGTGCCAGTAGACGACTAGATCAGAACAATGAGCAGTTCTTC.